A single sample is the source of the 32 T cell receptor beta chains below, sequenced in a study of T cells after yellow fever vaccination. TCRdb recomputed calls from the 5' RACE reads with MiXCR, one row per CDR3 protein. The sample carries more than 300,000 distinct CDR3 sequences, 3.5% to 4.5% recorded once. The sample was PBMCs, taken 15 days after the yellow fever booster vaccination. These receptors all stem from a man aged 18 to 29 who received the YFV17D yellow fever vaccine.

This chain connects TRBV15 to TRBJ1-5, with no clear D. Between the trimmed V and J ends, which lost 3 bases and 4 bases, there was a span of 13 bases. This CDR3 spans 15 amino acids. Germline-derived CDR1 and CDR2 are LNHNV and YYDKDF (reference sequence). Written as DNA, the CDR3 is TGTGCCACCAGCAGCGGCGGACGGTTAAATCAGCCCCAGCATTTT. Its protein is CATSSGGRLNQPQHF.

The J gene is TRBJ2-7, the V gene TRBV6-2 or TRBV6-3; weak D call: TRBD2 (7 bases). Germline V gene lookup returns CDR1 MNHEY and CDR2 SVGEGT. V gave up 2 bases and J gave up 3 bases, with 20 bases separating them. The CDR3 runs to 17 residues. CDR3: CASSYGGAGFAYYEQYV. The CDR3 DNA sequence: TGTGCCAGCAGTTACGGGGGGGCAGGATTCGCTTACTACGAGCAGTACGTC.

This clonotype was counted only a few times. The chain uses TRBV4-3 and TRBJ2-3; possible D gene TRBD2, 5 bases. From germline, CDR1 is LGHNA and CDR2 YSLEER. Deletions cut 0 bases from V and 11 bases from J, with 12 bases between. The CDR3 has 13 amino acids. This chain's CDR3 is CASSQDRMTKQYF. CDR3 DNA sequence: TGCGCCAGCAGCCAAGATCGGATGACTAAGCAGTATTTT.

The table lists this clonotype with many counts. The CDR3 DNA sequence: TGTGCCAGCAGCCCACCACGCGGGGCTAGCGGGGGGAGCACAGATACGCAGTATTTT. This encodes CASSPPRGASGGSTDTQYF. This sequence joins TRBV7-6 and TRBJ2-3; 11 bases agree with TRBD2. This CDR3 has 19 amino acids. J lost 0 bases, V lost 5 bases, and 13 bases had no gene match. The germline CDR1 and CDR2 sequences are SGHVS and FNYEAQ.

This clonotype showed up many times. J is TRBJ2-1 and V is TRBV5-1, with 11 bases identical to TRBD2. The length of the CDR3 is 16 residues. Germline V CDR1 and CDR2: SGHRS, YFSETQ. The ends lost 6 bases at V and 5 bases at J; junction bases unmatched: 10. The CDR3 loop is CASNRGGLAGDNEQFF. The CDR3 DNA sequence: TGCGCCAGCAACCGAGGAGGACTAGCGGGCGACAATGAGCAGTTCTTC.

This clonotype has at least ten counts. The J gene is TRBJ1-2, the V gene TRBV6-5, with D perhaps matching TRBD1 (6 bases). The V gene's germline CDR1 is MNHEY and CDR2 SVGAGI. The CDR3 is made up of 16 amino acids. V was trimmed by 4 bases and J by 3 bases, leaving 18 bases between them. CDR3 DNA: TGTGCCAGCAGTTCCTCCGGAGGGGGAGAGGACTATGGCTACACCTTC. It is translated as CASSSSGGGEDYGYTF.

This clonotype was detected only a few times. The CDR3 here is CASRPLQDQRMETQYF. The CDR3 DNA follows: TGTGCCAGCCGACCCTTACAGGACCAGAGGATGGAGACCCAGTACTTC. The chain is built from TRBV28 and TRBJ2-5, with D possibly TRBD1 on 5 matching bases. Germline V gene sequence: CDR1 MDHEN, CDR2 SYDVKM. Trimming pared 8 bases from V and 5 bases from J, leaving 24 bases between. The CDR3 is made up of 16 amino acids.

This sequence joins TRBV20-1 and TRBJ2-1, with TRBD1 matching 7 bases. The germline V gene has CDR1 DFQATT and CDR2 SNEGSKA (reference sequence). The CDR3 runs 14 residues. With 6 bases clipped from V and 4 bases from J, the junction kept 9 bases outside the gene matches. CDR3 sequence reads: CSASRDSLYNEQFF. The CDR3 bases are TGCAGTGCCAGCCGGGACAGCCTATACAATGAGCAGTTCTTC.

The chain carries TRBV14 and TRBJ1-2; D gene uncertain. Trimming pared 1 base from V and 4 bases from J, leaving 10 bases between. Germline CDR1 and CDR2: SGHDN and FVKESK. CDR3 length: 14 residues. CDR3 sequence: CASSQGTSSYGYTF. For the CDR3, the DNA is TGTGCCAGCAGCCAAGGGACCTCTAGCTATGGCTACACCTTC.

This clonotype came up many times. The V gene is TRBV20-1, the J gene TRBJ2-7, with 8 positions matching TRBD2. This CDR3 has 15 residues. The V gene end was trimmed by 6 bases and the J gene end by 3 bases; junction bases not matched to a gene: 13. CDR1 and CDR2 (germline): DFQATT, SNEGSKA (reference sequence). The CDR3 protein is CSAEPPRGGSYEQYF. In DNA, the CDR3 is TGCAGTGCGGAACCTCCTCGCGGGGGGAGCTACGAGCAGTACTTC.

CDR3 DNA: TGTGCCACCAATACCGGGAGTCCCGGGGAGCTGTTTTTT. The encoded protein is CATNTGSPGELFF. The chain links TRBV19 to TRBJ2-2; the D gene is possibly TRBD2 (6 bases). V was clipped by 10 bases and J by 6 bases, with 15 bases between them. Looked up from germline, CDR1 is LNHDA and CDR2 is SQIVND (reference sequence). The CDR3 runs to 13 residues.

The chain couples TRBV6-5 to TRBJ2-7, with 9 bases lining up with TRBD1. V trimming: 0 bases; J trimming: 7 bases; junction bases outside the gene matches: 1. Germline V CDR1 and CDR2: MNHEY, SVGAGI. The CDR3 consists of 13 residues. Written as DNA, the CDR3 is TGTGCCAGCAGTTACTCAGGACAGGGGGAGCAGTACGTC. Amino acids: CASSYSGQGEQYV.

The chain couples TRBV5-4 to TRBJ1-4; tentatively, D is TRBD1 (5 bases). Germline CDR1 is SGHNT and CDR2 is YYREEE (reference sequence). CDR3 length: 16 amino acids. Trimming removed 3 bases at V and 2 bases at J, with 14 bases between. The chain's CDR3 is CASSSAGVRTNEKLFF. CDR3 DNA sequence: TGTGCCAGCAGCTCTGCGGGGGTGAGGACTAATGAAAAACTGTTTTTT.

This clonotype was counted at least ten times. The chain recombines TRBV7-6 with TRBJ2-1; a weak D match, TRBD1 (5 bases). The CDR3 is 14 amino acids. Germline CDR1 and CDR2: SGHVS and FNYEAQ. The ends were cut back, 2 bases at V and 9 bases at J, with 14 bases in the middle. CDR3 amino acids: CASSLFTGLSEQFF. DNA of the CDR3: TGTGCCAGCAGCTTATTTACAGGATTGAGTGAGCAGTTCTTC.

This clonotype was found a few times. The chain carries TRBV25-1 and TRBJ2-5, with TRBD1 identical over 7 bases. The CDR3 loop spans 15 amino acids. J lost 0 bases, V lost 5 bases, and 6 bases had no gene match. The germline V gene has CDR1 MGHDK and CDR2 SYGVNS. The CDR3 loop reads CASSPTGSYQETQYF. The CDR3 DNA follows: TGTGCCAGCAGTCCGACAGGGTCGTACCAAGAGACCCAGTACTTC.

Many counts were recorded for this clonotype. The chain uses TRBV6-5 and TRBJ2-5; D is possibly TRBD1 (5 bases). This CDR3 spans 15 amino acids. V lost 2 bases and J 1 base, leaving 11 bases between the germline ends. Looked up from germline, CDR1 is MNHEY and CDR2 is SVGAGI. The CDR3 protein is CASSYDPGSQETQYF. The CDR3 bases are TGTGCCAGCAGTTACGATCCAGGGTCCCAAGAGACCCAGTACTTC.

This chain connects TRBV15 to TRBJ1-5; 9 bases are shared with TRBD1. V lost 3 bases, J lost 4 bases, and 10 bases stayed unmatched. The CDR3 is 17 amino acids. CDR1 LNHNV and CDR2 YYDKDF come from the germline V gene (reference sequence). CDR3 residues: CATSRLPGQGPNQPQHF. DNA of the CDR3: TGTGCCACCAGCAGGTTACCGGGACAGGGCCCGAATCAGCCCCAGCATTTT.

This clonotype was recorded at least ten times. V is TRBV12-3 or TRBV12-4 and J is TRBJ1-6; weak D call: TRBD1 (6 bases). V dropped 6 bases and J dropped 11 bases, with 17 bases sitting between them. The CDR3 is 14 amino acids. The CDR3 DNA reads as TGTGCCAGCAGGAGGACAGACCTTAACCCACCCCTCCACTTT. It specifies CASRRTDLNPPLHF.

This clonotype has more than one count but fewer than ten. J is TRBJ2-5 and V is TRBV5-1; TRBD1 or TRBD2 may be the D gene (5 bases each). The germline V gene has CDR1 SGHRS and CDR2 YFSETQ. CDR3 length: 17 residues. V lost 4 bases and J 2 bases, leaving 21 bases between the germline ends. This CDR3 reads CASSLQTPGPRQETQYF. DNA for the CDR3: TGCGCCAGCAGCCTACAAACCCCGGGACCTCGGCAAGAGACCCAGTACTTC. Supplemented by reference TRBV5-1 and TRBJ2-5, the full variable domain reads KAGVTQTPRYLIKTRGQQVTLSCSPISGHRSVSWYQQTPGQGLQFLFEYFSETQRNKGNFPGRFSGRQFSNSRSEMNVSTLELGDSALYLCASSLQTPGPRQETQYFGPGTRLLVL.

This clonotype was recorded many times. J is TRBJ2-1 and V is TRBV20-1; 7 bases fit TRBD1. The V gene's germline CDR1 is DFQATT and CDR2 SNEGSKA (reference sequence). This CDR3 is built from 11 residues. The J segment lost 5 bases and the V segment lost 7 bases, leaving 2 bases of the junction unmatched. The CDR3 DNA follows: TGCAGTGGGACAGGACACAATGAGCAGTTCTTC. Protein: CSGTGHNEQFF.

This clonotype was found a few times. CDR3 DNA: TGTGCCAGCAGTGGGCGACGGGTCCACACCGGGGAGCTGTTTTTT. Translated, it gives CASSGRRVHTGELFF. The chain recombines TRBV6-5 with TRBJ2-2, with D unresolved. Trimming shortened V by 5 bases and J by 3 bases, and 13 bases separated the two germline ends. The V gene's germline CDR1 is MNHEY and CDR2 SVGAGI. This CDR3 region has 15 residues.

This clonotype was detected a few times. This sequence joins TRBV28 and TRBJ1-1; D uncertain. CDR3 size: 11 residues. Trimming took 8 bases from V and 4 from J, leaving 8 bases between them. Germline loops: CDR1 MDHEN, CDR2 SYDVKM. The CDR3 nucleotides read TGTGCCAGCGCTGTCTCCACTGAAGCTTTCTTT. Translating gives CASAVSTEAFF.

The table lists this clonotype with a few counts. The chain has TRBV14 and TRBJ2-7; no firm D call. Trimming stripped 0 bases from V and 6 bases from J, with 18 bases between. The CDR3 has 16 residues. Germline CDR1 reads SGHDN; CDR2 reads FVKESK. Here the CDR3 DNA reads TGTGCCAGCAGCCAAGATCGGGCGTCAGCGAAGGTCGAGCAGTACTTC. It is translated as CASSQDRASAKVEQYF.

This clonotype showed up many times. V usage is TRBV29-1 and J usage is TRBJ2-1; D possibly corresponds to TRBD1 (5 bases). V dropped 3 bases and J dropped 5 bases, with 5 bases sitting between them. Germline CDR1 reads SQVTM; CDR2 reads ANQGSEA. This CDR3 is 11 amino acids long. CDR3 in DNA: TGCAGCGTTGACAGGGACAATGAGCAGTTCTTC. Protein: CSVDRDNEQFF.

This clonotype was seen at least ten times. The J gene is TRBJ2-5, the V gene TRBV5-1, with D perhaps assigned TRBD1 or TRBD2 (6 bases each). Trimming took off 4 bases at V and 5 bases at J, with 18 bases between the two ends. Germline loops: CDR1 SGHRS, CDR2 YFSETQ. The CDR3 is made up of 15 amino acids. CDR3 DNA sequence: TGCGCCAGCAGCCCGGGGGCCCCCGGTCGGGAGACCCAGTACTTC. Translated, it gives CASSPGAPGRETQYF.

The table lists this clonotype with a few counts. At one boundary the junction diverges from the germline segment, which might be a read error. The chain is built from TRBV7-7 and TRBJ2-6, with D possibly being TRBD1 or TRBD2 (5 bases each). The CDR3 length is 15 residues. CDR1 is SSHAT and CDR2 is FNYEAQ in the germline V gene (reference sequence). As DNA, the CDR3 is TGTGCTAGCAGCCTGGGACCGAACGGGGCCAACGTCCTGACTTTC. Translated: CASSLGPNGANVLTF.

The genes are TRBV18 and TRBJ2-1; 8 nucleotides align to TRBD1. The CDR3 extends over 11 amino acids. After removal of 6 bases from V and 15 bases from J, the junction contained 7 bases not matched to a gene. Germline loops: CDR1 KGHSH, CDR2 LQKENI. The DNA of the CDR3 is TGTGCCAGCTCGGACAGGGAAATTCCGTTCTTC. Translation gives CASSDREIPFF. The whole variable domain, remainder taken from reference TRBV18 and TRBJ2-1, is NAGVMQNPRHLVRRRGQEARLRCSPMKGHSHVYWYRQLPEEGLKFMVYLQKENIIDESGMPKERFSAEFPKEGPSILRIQQVVRGDSAAYFCASSDREIPFFGPGTRLTVL.

The chain combines TRBV10-3 with TRBJ2-3; 7 positions agree with TRBD2. CDR1 ENHRY and CDR2 SYGVKD come from the germline V gene. CDR3 length equals 14 residues. With 10 bases clipped from V and 1 base from J, the junction kept 8 bases outside the gene matches. DNA of the CDR3: TGTGCCACCAGCGGGACTTTCGGCACAGATACGCAGTATTTT. It specifies CATSGTFGTDTQYF.

The chain is built from TRBV20-1 and TRBJ2-1; no reliable D call. Germline assignment: CDR1 DFQATT and CDR2 SNEGSKA (reference sequence). V lost 3 bases and J lost 7, with 10 bases in between. The CDR3 is made up of 12 amino acids. In DNA form, the CDR3 reads TGCAGTGCTAGGGCTAGGGTTAATGAGCAGTTCTTC. It translates to CSARARVNEQFF.

The table lists this clonotype with a few counts. V usage is TRBV20-1 and J usage is TRBJ2-3; weak D call: TRBD2 (6 bases). The CDR3 loop spans 14 amino acids. The germline V gene has CDR1 DFQATT and CDR2 SNEGSKA (reference sequence). V lost 5 bases and J lost 0, with 12 bases in between. The CDR3 protein is CSAPGGTSTDTQYF. CDR3 DNA sequence: TGCAGTGCTCCCGGAGGGACTAGCACAGATACGCAGTATTTT.

This clonotype has ten or more counts. V gene TRBV29-1 combines with J gene TRBJ2-3, with D perhaps TRBD1 (6 bases). Germline values: CDR1 SQVTM, CDR2 ANQGSEA. The V and J ends lost 4 bases and 4 bases respectively, with 15 bases between them. CDR3 length: 14 amino acids. The CDR3 is CSVGGLSPPDTQYF. CDR3 DNA: TGCAGCGTTGGGGGGCTTAGCCCCCCAGATACGCAGTATTTT.

This clonotype was detected a few times. The J gene is TRBJ2-1, the V gene TRBV12-3 or TRBV12-4, with D uncertain. This CDR3 has 12 residues. V was clipped by 11 bases and J by 2 bases, with 10 bases between them. CDR3 loop: CAVLVTYNEQFF. CDR3 bases: TGTGCCGTCTTGGTTACCTACAATGAGCAGTTCTTC.